The 15 T cell receptor beta chains below all came from one sample that was sequenced in a study of blood T cell repertoires in COVID-19. The repertoire was sequenced with immunoSEQ multiplex PCR; TCRdb's copy has only in-frame clones and lacks some. The table records roughly 140,000 clones, about 79% of them present only once. The sample was peripheral blood. These receptors all stem from a man in his 60s with active or convalescent COVID-19.

This chain uses TRBV18 with TRBJ2-7; 8 bases line up with TRBD1. The CDR3 extends over 13 amino acids. The ends lost 0 bases at V and 5 bases at J; junction bases unmatched: 0. Germline V gives CDR1 KGHSH, CDR2 LQKENI. CDR3 residues: CASSPPTGDEQYF. Written as DNA, the CDR3 is TGTGCCAGCTCACCACCGACAGGGGACGAGCAGTACTTC.

The V and J genes are TRBV9 and TRBJ1-5, with TRBD1 matching over 7 bases. The germline CDR1 and CDR2 sequences are SGDLS and YYNGEE. The CDR3 spans 15 residues. Unmatched junction bases numbered 8, after V lost 1 base and J lost 7 bases. Here the CDR3 DNA reads TGTGCCAGCAGCGTATCGGGAACAGGGGAACAGCCCCAGCATTTT. Its protein is CASSVSGTGEQPQHF.

The CDR3 loop is CASSDQGLTNEKLFF. CDR3 DNA sequence: TGCGCCAGCAGTGACCAGGGCCTAACTAATGAAAAACTGTTTTTT. The V gene is TRBV10-2, the J gene TRBJ1-4; maybe TRBD1 (5 bases). Trimming took 3 bases from V and 1 from J, leaving 9 bases between them. The CDR3 is 15 amino acids. Germline assignment: CDR1 WSHSY and CDR2 SAAADI.

CDR3 DNA: TGTGCCAGTAGTATAGCCCCGCCTAGCGGGACTGGCTACAATGAGCAGTTCTTC. As protein: CASSIAPPSGTGYNEQFF. The J gene is TRBJ2-1, the V gene TRBV19; 9 nucleotides agree with TRBD2. CDR1 and CDR2 (germline): LNHDA, SQIVND (reference sequence). The CDR3 has 18 residues. With V trimmed by 1 base and J by 3 bases, 10 bases remained unmatched.

This clone appeared a single time. This chain uses TRBV13 with TRBJ2-3; 8 bases agree with TRBD1. Germline V gene lookup returns CDR1 PRHDT and CDR2 FYEKMQ (reference sequence). The V and J ends lost 2 bases and 3 bases, in that order; junction bases with no gene match: 10. The CDR3 is made up of 17 amino acids. The CDR3 DNA follows: TGTGCCAGCAGCTTACTGGAGGACAGGGATAGAACAGATACGCAGTATTTT. This translates into CASSLLEDRDRTDTQYF.

J is TRBJ1-1 and V is TRBV15; perhaps TRBD1 as D (5 bases). The CDR3 has 13 residues. V shed 4 bases and J shed 1 base, with 7 bases lying between them. Germline V lookup: CDR1 LNHNV, CDR2 YYDKDF (reference sequence). Here the CDR3 DNA reads TGTGCCACCAGCACCGACAGGAACACTGAAGCTTTCTTT. Translation gives CATSTDRNTEAFF.

The chain couples TRBV5-1 to TRBJ2-5; 8 bases align to TRBD2. This CDR3 has 14 residues. V lost 0 bases, J lost 5 bases, and 3 bases stayed unmatched. Germline V gives CDR1 SGHRS, CDR2 YFSETQ. The CDR3 sequence is CASSLGTSIETQYF. DNA of the CDR3: TGCGCCAGCAGCTTGGGGACTAGCATTGAGACCCAGTACTTC.

The chain links TRBV4-1 to TRBJ2-2, with 7 bases matching TRBD2. V shed 2 bases and J 2 bases; nucleotides not matched to a gene: 8. The CDR3 totals 17 residues. CDR1 and CDR2 (germline): MGHRA, YSYEKL. CDR3 region: CASSQFTSAINTGELFF. Here the CDR3 DNA reads TGCGCCAGCAGCCAATTTACTAGCGCGATAAACACCGGGGAGCTGTTTTTT.

The CDR3 spells CASRSVGGGSQPQHF. In DNA, the CDR3 is TGTGCCAGCAGGTCAGTAGGGGGTGGTAGTCAGCCCCAGCATTTT. The gene calls are TRBV27 and TRBJ1-5; weak D call: TRBD1 (6 bases). This CDR3 contains 15 residues. From germline, CDR1 is MNHEY and CDR2 SMNVEV (reference sequence). V lost 6 bases and J 6 bases, leaving 18 bases between the germline ends.

The J gene is TRBJ1-6, the V gene TRBV7-2; maybe TRBD1 (6 bases). The germline gives CDR1 SGHTA, CDR2 FQGNSA. This CDR3 has 15 residues. V lost 5 bases and J lost 7, with 15 bases in between. For the CDR3, the DNA is TGTGCCAGCAGCCCCGACGGCGGGGGCAATTCACCCCTCCACTTT. Its protein is CASSPDGGGNSPLHF.

This chain links TRBV7-8 with TRBJ2-7; a weak D match, TRBD1 (5 bases). The CDR3 extends over 14 amino acids. The V end was cut by 5 bases, the J end by 5 bases, with 16 bases between. Germline CDR1 reads SGHVS; CDR2 reads FQNEAQ. DNA of the CDR3: TGTGCCAGCAGCCCAACTCTCAGGGTGGACGAGCAGTACGTC. Its protein product is CASSPTLRVDEQYV.

The table lists this clone with a few counts. This chain links TRBV6-6 with TRBJ1-2; 8 nucleotides match TRBD1. The junction had 7 bases not matched to a gene; V was cut back by 6 bases and J by 7 bases. CDR3 length: 13 amino acids. Germline CDR1 and CDR2: MNHNY and SVGAGI (reference sequence). This CDR3 reads CASRFQGAGGYTF. The CDR3 DNA follows: TGTGCCAGCAGATTCCAGGGGGCAGGTGGCTACACCTTC.

This CDR3 is CASGIYGYTF. CDR3 DNA sequence: TGTGCCAGCGGCATCTATGGCTACACCTTC. The chain recombines TRBV28 with TRBJ1-2; D is uncertain. Trimming took off 8 bases at V and 4 bases at J, with 5 bases between the two ends. CDR3 length equals 10 residues. Germline CDR1 MDHEN, CDR2 SYDVKM.

V usage is TRBV19 and J usage is TRBJ1-5; 8 nucleotides agree with TRBD1. The CDR3 runs 17 residues. The junction had 18 bases not matched to a gene; V was cut back by 9 bases and J by 5 bases. The germline CDR1 and CDR2 sequences are LNHDA and SQIVND (reference sequence). The CDR3 DNA sequence: TGTGCCAGCACGAAGCGGGTCGGACAGGGAGGGGATCAGCCCCAGCATTTT. Translating gives CASTKRVGQGGDQPQHF.

The chain joins TRBV28 to TRBJ2-1, with D uncertain. The ends were cut back, 5 bases at V and 4 bases at J, with 9 bases in the middle. Per germline, CDR1 MDHEN and CDR2 SYDVKM. This CDR3 region has 13 residues. CDR3: CASSGQSYNEQFF. The CDR3, as DNA: TGTGCCAGCAGTGGGCAATCATACAATGAGCAGTTCTTC.